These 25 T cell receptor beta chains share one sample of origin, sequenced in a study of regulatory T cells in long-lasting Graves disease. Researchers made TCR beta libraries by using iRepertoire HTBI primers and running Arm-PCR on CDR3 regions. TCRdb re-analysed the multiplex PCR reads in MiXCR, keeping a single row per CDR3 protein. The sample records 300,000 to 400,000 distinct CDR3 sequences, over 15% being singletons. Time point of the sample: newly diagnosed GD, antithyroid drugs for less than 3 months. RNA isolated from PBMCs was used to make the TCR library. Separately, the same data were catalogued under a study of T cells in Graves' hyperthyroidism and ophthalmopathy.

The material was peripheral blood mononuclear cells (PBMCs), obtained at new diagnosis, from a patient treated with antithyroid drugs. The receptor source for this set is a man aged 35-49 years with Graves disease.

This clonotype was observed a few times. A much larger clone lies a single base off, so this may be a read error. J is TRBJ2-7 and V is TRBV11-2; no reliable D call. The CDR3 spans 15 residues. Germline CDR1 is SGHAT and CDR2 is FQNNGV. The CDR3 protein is CANSSALTRSYEQYF. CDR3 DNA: TGTGCCAACAGCTCCGCCTTGACCCGCTCCTACGAGCAGTACTTC.

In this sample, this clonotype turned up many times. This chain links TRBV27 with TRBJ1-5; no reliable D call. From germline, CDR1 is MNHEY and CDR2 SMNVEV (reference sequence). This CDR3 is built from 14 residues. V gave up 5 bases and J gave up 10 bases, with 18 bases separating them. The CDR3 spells CASSRGGWLVPQHF. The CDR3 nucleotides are TGTGCCAGCAGTAGAGGTGGGTGGTTGGTTCCCCAGCATTTT.

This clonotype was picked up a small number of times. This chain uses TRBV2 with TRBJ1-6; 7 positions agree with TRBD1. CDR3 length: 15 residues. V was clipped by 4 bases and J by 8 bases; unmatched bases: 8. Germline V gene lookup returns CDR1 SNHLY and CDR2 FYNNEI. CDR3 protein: CASSVHRDRDSPLHF. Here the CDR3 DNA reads TGTGCCAGCAGTGTCCACCGGGACAGAGATTCACCCCTCCACTTT. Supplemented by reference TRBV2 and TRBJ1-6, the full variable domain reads EPEVTQTPSHQVTQMGQEVILRCVPISNHLYFYWYRQILGQKVEFLVSFYNNEISEKSEIFDDQFSVERPDGSNFTLKIRSTKLEDSAMYFCASSVHRDRDSPLHFGNGTRLTVT.

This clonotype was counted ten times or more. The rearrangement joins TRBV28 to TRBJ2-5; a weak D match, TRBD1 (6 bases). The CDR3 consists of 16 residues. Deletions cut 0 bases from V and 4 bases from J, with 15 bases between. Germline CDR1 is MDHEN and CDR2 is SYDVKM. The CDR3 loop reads CASSLCCSGGGETQYF. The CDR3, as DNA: TGTGCCAGCAGTTTATGCTGTAGTGGGGGCGGAGAGACCCAGTACTTC.

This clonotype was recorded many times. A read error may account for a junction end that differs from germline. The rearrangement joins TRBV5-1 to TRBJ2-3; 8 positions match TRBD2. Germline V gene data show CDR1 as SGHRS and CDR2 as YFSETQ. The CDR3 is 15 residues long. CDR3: CASSRGGRVTDTQYF. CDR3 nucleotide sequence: TGTGCCAGCAGCCGGGGGGGACGAGTCACAGATACGCAGTATTTT.

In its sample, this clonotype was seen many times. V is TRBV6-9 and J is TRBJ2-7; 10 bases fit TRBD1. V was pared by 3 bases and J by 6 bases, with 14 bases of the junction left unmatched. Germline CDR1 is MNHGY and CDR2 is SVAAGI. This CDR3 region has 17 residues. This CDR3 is CASSYTYGTGAQAEQYF. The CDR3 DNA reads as TGTGCCAGCAGTTACACGTATGGGACAGGGGCACAAGCCGAGCAGTACTTC.

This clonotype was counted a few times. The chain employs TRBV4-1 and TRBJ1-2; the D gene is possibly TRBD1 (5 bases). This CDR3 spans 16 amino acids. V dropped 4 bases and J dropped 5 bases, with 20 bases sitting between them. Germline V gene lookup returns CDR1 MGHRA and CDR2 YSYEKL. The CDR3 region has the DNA TGCGCCAGCAGCCTTACCCCGGGGGTAACTTATTATGGCTACACCTTC. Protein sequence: CASSLTPGVTYYGYTF.

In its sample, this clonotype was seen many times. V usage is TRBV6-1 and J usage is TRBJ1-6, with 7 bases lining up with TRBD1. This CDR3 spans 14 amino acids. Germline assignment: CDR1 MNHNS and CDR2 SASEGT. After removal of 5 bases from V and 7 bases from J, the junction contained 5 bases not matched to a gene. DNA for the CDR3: TGTGCCAGCAGTCCCGGGACAGAGAATTCACCCCTCCACTTT. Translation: CASSPGTENSPLHF.

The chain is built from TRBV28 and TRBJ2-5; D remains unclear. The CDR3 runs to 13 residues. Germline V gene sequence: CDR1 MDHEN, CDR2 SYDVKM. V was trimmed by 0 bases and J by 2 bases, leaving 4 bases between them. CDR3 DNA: TGTGCCAGCAGTTTATGGGCGCAAGAGACCCAGTACTTC. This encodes CASSLWAQETQYF.

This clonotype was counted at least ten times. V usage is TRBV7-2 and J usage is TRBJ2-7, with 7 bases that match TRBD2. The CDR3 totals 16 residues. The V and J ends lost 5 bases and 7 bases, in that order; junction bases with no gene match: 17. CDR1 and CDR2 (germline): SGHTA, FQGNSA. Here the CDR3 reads CASSPFRGLAEGEQYF. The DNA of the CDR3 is TGTGCCAGCAGCCCTTTCCGCGGGCTAGCGGAGGGAGAGCAGTACTTC. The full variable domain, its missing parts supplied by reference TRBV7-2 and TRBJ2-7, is GAGVSQSPSNKVTEKGKDVELRCDPISGHTALYWYRQSLGQGLEFLIYFQGNSAPDKSGLPSDRFSAERTGGSVSTLTIQRTQQEDSAVYLCASSPFRGLAEGEQYFGPGTRLTVT.

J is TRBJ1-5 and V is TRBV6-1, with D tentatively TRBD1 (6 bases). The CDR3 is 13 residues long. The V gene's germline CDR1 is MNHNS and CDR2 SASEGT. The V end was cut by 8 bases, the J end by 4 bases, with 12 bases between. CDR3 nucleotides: TGTGCCAGCGGCACAGGGTTGAATCAGCCCCAGCATTTT. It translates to CASGTGLNQPQHF.

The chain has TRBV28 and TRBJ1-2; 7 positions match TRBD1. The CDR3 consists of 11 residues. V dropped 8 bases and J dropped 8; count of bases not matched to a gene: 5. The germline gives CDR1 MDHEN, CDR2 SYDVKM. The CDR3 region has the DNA TGTGCCAGCGCCACAGGGGAGGGCTACACCTTC. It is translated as CASATGEGYTF.

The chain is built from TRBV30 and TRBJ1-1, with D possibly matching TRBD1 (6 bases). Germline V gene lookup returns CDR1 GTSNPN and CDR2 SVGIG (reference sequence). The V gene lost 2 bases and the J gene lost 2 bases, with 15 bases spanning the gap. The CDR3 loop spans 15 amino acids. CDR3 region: CAWSSEGGVNTEAFF. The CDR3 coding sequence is TGTGCCTGGAGTTCAGAAGGGGGGGTCAACACTGAAGCTTTCTTT.

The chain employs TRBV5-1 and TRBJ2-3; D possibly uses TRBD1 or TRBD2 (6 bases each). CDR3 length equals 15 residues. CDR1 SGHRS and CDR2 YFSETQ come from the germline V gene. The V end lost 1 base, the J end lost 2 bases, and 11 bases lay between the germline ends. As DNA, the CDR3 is TGCGCCAGCAGCTTGCCCGCGGGACACACAGATACGCAGTATTTT. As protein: CASSLPAGHTDTQYF. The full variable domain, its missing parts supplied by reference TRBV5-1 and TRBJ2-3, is KAGVTQTPRYLIKTRGQQVTLSCSPISGHRSVSWYQQTPGQGLQFLFEYFSETQRNKGNFPGRFSGRQFSNSRSEMNVSTLELGDSALYLCASSLPAGHTDTQYFGPGTRLTVL.

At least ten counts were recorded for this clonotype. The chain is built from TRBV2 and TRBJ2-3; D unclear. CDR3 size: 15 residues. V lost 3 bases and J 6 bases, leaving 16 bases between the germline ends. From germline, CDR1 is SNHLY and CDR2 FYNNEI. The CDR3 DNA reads TGTGCCAGCAGTGAGAGGCCAACACTGGGGGATACGCAGTATTTT. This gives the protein CASSERPTLGDTQYF.

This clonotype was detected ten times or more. CDR3 residues: CASSGDRVMGEQFF. CDR3 nucleotides: TGCGCCAGCAGCGGCGACAGGGTGATGGGCGAGCAGTTCTTC. The V call is TRBV5-1, the J call TRBJ2-1, with 7 bases that match TRBD1. V was clipped by 4 bases and J by 10 bases; unmatched bases: 11. Germline CDR1 and CDR2: SGHRS and YFSETQ. The CDR3 consists of 14 residues.

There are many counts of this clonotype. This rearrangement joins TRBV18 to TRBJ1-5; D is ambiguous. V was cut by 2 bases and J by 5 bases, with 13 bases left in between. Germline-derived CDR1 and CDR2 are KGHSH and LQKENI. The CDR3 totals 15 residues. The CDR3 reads CASSPRRSSHQPQHF. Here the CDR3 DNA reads TGTGCCAGCTCACCAAGACGGTCGTCCCATCAGCCCCAGCATTTT.

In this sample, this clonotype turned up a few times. CDR3: CASSRGQAAPQYF. CDR3 in DNA: TGCGCCAGCAGCCGCGGACAGGCTGCGCCCCAGTACTTC. The V and J genes are TRBV5-1 and TRBJ2-5; 7 bases are shared with TRBD1. Trimming took 4 bases from V and 9 from J; bases not matched to a gene: 9. The length of the CDR3 is 13 residues. Germline assignment: CDR1 SGHRS and CDR2 YFSETQ.

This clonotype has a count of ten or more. CDR3 DNA: TGTGCCAGCAGTGACCCTCGAGGACTAGCGGGATACAATGAGCAGTTCTTC. Residues: CASSDPRGLAGYNEQFF. This chain connects TRBV27 to TRBJ2-1; 12 bases agree with TRBD2. V gave up 5 bases and J gave up 4 bases; unmatched junction bases: 9. The germline CDR1 and CDR2 sequences are MNHEY and SMNVEV (reference sequence). The CDR3 runs to 17 residues.

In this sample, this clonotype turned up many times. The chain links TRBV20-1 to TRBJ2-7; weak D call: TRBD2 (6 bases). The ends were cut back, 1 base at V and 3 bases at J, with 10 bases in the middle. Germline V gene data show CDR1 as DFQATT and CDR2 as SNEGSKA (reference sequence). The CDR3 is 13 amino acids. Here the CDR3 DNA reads TGCAGTGCTAGAGGGCGGGATGGCTACGAGCAGTACTTC. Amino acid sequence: CSARGRDGYEQYF.

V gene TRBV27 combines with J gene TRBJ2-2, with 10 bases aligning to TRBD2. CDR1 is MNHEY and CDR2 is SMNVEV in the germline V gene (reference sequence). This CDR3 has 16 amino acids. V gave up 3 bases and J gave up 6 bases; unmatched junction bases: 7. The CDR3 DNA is TGTGCCAGCAGTTTTGCGGCTAGCGGGGGCCCCGGGGAGCTGTTTTTT. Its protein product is CASSFAASGGPGELFF.

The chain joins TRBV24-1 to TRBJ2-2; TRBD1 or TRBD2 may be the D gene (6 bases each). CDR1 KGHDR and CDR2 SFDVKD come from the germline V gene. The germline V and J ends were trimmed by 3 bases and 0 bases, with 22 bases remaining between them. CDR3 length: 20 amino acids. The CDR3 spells CATSDQSGRTVFANTGELFF. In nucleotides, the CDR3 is TGTGCCACCAGTGATCAGAGCGGGCGGACAGTTTTCGCGAACACCGGGGAGCTGTTTTTT.

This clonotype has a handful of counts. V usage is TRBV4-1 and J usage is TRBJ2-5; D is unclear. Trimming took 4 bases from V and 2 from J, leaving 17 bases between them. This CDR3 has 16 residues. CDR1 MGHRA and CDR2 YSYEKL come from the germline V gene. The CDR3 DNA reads TGCGCCAGCAGCCGACCGACCGTACTGGGTCAAGAGACCCAGTACTTC. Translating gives CASSRPTVLGQETQYF.

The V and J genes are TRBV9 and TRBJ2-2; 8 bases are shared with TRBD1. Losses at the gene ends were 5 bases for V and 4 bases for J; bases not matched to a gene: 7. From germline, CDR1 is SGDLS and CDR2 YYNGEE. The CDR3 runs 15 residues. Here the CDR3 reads CASSELGQGTGELFF. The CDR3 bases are TGTGCCAGCAGTGAACTTGGACAGGGCACCGGGGAGCTGTTTTTT. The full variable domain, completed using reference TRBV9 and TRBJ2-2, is DSGVTQTPKHLITATGQRVTLRCSPRSGDLSVYWYQQSLDQGLQFLIQYYNGEERAKGNILERFSAQQFPDLHSELNLSSLELGDSALYFCASSELGQGTGELFFGEGSRLTVL.

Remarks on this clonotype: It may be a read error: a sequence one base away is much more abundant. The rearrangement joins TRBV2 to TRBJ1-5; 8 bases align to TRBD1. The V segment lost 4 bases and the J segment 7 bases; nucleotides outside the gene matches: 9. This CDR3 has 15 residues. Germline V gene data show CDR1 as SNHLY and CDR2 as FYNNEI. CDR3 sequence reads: CASSGRAGGLQPQHF. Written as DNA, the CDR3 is TGTGCCAGCAGTGGAAGGGCAGGGGGCTTACAGCCCCAGCATTTT.